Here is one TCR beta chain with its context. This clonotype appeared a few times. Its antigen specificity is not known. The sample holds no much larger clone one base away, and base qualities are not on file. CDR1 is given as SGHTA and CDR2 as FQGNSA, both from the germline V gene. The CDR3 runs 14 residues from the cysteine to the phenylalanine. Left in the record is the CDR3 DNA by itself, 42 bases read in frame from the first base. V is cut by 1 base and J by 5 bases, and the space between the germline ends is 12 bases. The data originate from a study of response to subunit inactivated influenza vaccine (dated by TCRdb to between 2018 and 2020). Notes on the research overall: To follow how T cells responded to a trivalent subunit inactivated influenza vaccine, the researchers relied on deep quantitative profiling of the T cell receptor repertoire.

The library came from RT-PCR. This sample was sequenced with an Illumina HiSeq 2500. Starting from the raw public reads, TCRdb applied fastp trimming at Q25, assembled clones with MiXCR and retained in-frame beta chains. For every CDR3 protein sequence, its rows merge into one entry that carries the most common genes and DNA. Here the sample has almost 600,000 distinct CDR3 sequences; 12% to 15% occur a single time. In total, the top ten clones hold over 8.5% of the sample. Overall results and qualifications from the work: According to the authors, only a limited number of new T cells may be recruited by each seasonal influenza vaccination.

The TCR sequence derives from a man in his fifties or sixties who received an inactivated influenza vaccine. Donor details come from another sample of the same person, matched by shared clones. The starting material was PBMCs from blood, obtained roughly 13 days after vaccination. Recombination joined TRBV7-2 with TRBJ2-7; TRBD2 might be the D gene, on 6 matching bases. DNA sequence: TGTGCCAGCAGCTTAGATAGCGGAGGTAACGAGCAGTACTTC. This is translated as CASSLDSGGNEQYF.